The next 6 T cell receptor beta chains were all read from a single sample in a study of blood T cell repertoires in COVID-19. Libraries were prepared by immunoSEQ multiplex PCR; TCRdb keeps only in-frame clonotypes and omits some of them. The data contain nearly 100,000 clones, 75% to 90% of them seen just once; the ten biggest clones take up approximately 1.8%. The sequenced sample consisted of peripheral blood. The receptors were gathered from a man older than 75 with acute or convalescent COVID-19.

The CDR3 DNA reads TGCGCCAGCAGTTCCTCCCTGACAGGGGCAGTCGGCGGGGAGCTGTTTTTT. Protein product: CASSSSLTGAVGGELFF. V is TRBV5-1 and J is TRBJ2-2; 8 positions match TRBD1. This CDR3 is built from 17 residues. Germline V gives CDR1 SGHRS, CDR2 YFSETQ. V lost 5 bases, J lost 7 bases, and 16 bases stayed unmatched.

V and J are TRBV13 and TRBJ2-5; D perhaps matches TRBD2 (5 bases). This CDR3 spans 13 amino acids. Trimming removed 0 bases from V and 5 bases from J, with 7 bases in between. The germline V gene encodes CDR1 PRHDT and CDR2 FYEKMQ (reference sequence). CDR3 protein: CASSLGTGETQYF. The DNA of the CDR3 is TGTGCCAGCAGCTTAGGCACGGGGGAGACCCAGTACTTC. Based on the CDR3 plus reference TRBV13 and TRBJ2-5, the full variable domain is AAGVIQSPRHLIKEKRETATLKCYPIPRHDTVYWYQQGPGQDPQFLISFYEKMQSDKGSIPDRFSAQQFSDYHSELNMSSLELGDSALYFCASSLGTGETQYFGPGTRLLVL.

V usage is TRBV19 and J usage is TRBJ1-5; no firm D call. Trimming took off 6 bases at V and 3 bases at J, with 9 bases between the two ends. CDR3 length equals 13 residues. Germline V gives CDR1 LNHDA, CDR2 SQIVND (reference sequence). The CDR3 protein is CASSSQFNQPQHF. CDR3 bases: TGTGCCAGTAGCTCACAGTTCAATCAGCCCCAGCATTTT.

This clone was seen a handful of times. An end of the junction does not agree with germline; a read error may underlie this. The rearrangement links TRBV7-7 to TRBJ2-5, with a tentative D call TRBD1 (6 bases). CDR1 and CDR2 from the germline V gene are SSHAT and FNYEAQ (reference sequence). This CDR3 contains 15 residues. In nucleotides, the CDR3 is TGTGCTAGCAGCTTATGGAACAGGGACGAAGAGACCCAGTACTTC. Encoded protein: CASSLWNRDEETQYF.

This rearrangement joins TRBV28 to TRBJ1-5; unclear D gene. V lost 8 bases and J lost 4, with 18 bases in between. This CDR3 has 15 amino acids. Per the germline V gene, CDR1 is MDHEN and CDR2 is SYDVKM. The CDR3 nucleotides read TGTGCCAGCGAACGTCGGGGTATTGCGAATCAGCCCCAGCATTTT. The encoded protein is CASERRGIANQPQHF. Filled out from reference TRBV28 and TRBJ1-5, the complete variable domain reads DVKVTQSSRYLVKRTGEKVFLECVQDMDHENMFWYRQDPGLGLRLIYFSYDVKMKEKGDIPEGYSVSREKKERFSLILESASTNQTSMYLCASERRGIANQPQHFGDGTRLSIL.

The gene calls are TRBV19 and TRBJ1-6; 10 nucleotides agree with TRBD1. This CDR3 region has 15 residues. Germline V gives CDR1 LNHDA, CDR2 SQIVND (reference sequence). Unmatched junction bases numbered 8, after V lost 5 bases and J lost 10 bases. The CDR3 bases are TGTGCCAGTAGTTTAAGACAGGGGGCCGGCTCACCCCTCCACTTT. Residues: CASSLRQGAGSPLHF.